This T cell receptor (beta chain) was retrieved from a study of shared clonotypes between healthy human individuals. About 30,000 T cell genomes, or 250 to 300 ng DNA, went into unsorted PBMC replicate PCRs. Sequencing on ten immunoSEQ deep assay plates was performed for unsorted PBMC DNA. Sequenced by immunoSEQ multiplex PCR; TCRdb stores in-frame clones only, minus some. The sample carries 530,000 or so clones, roughly 85% recorded once. Unsorted samples relied on about 90 million PBMCs, which served as the source of genomic DNA. The CDR3 spans 16 residues. The V and J ends lost 6 bases and 6 bases, in that order; junction bases with no gene match: 10. Germline values: CDR1 SGHRS, CDR2 YFSETQ.

Sequenced sample: PBMCs. The receptor's source is a woman aged 40 to 50 in good health. Some clones in this sample may be carry-over from other donors' samples. The rearrangement uses TRBV5-1 and TRBJ2-2; 11 positions match TRBD2. The CDR3 DNA reads as TGCGCCAGCACGGTCGGTTTACTAGCGGGAGCCGGGGAGCTGTTTTTT. This codes for CASTVGLLAGAGELFF.